Given below is one T cell receptor (beta chain) in context. Some clones are missing from TCRdb's copy, which holds only in-frame ones; the method was immunoSEQ multiplex PCR. In the table there are 150,000 to 200,000 clones, approximately 92% of which are singletons. This record belongs to a study of control samples from healthy donors and cancer patients. Germline loops: CDR1 SGHTA, CDR2 FQGNSA. This CDR3 is 18 amino acids long. With 2 bases removed from V and 3 bases from J, the gap between germline ends came to 22 bases. The TCR originated in a man in his thirties or forties in good health. Specimen: blood. V usage is TRBV7-2 and J usage is TRBJ1-2; D may be TRBD1 (6 bases). In DNA, the CDR3 is TGTGCCAGCAGCTTAAGTTGGTACGGGACACAAGATTACTATGGCTACACCTTC. It translates to CASSLSWYGTQDYYGYTF.